The present entry profiles one TCR beta chain with its context. Its antigen is unknown. Negative isolation was applied to CD8+ and CD4+ T cells, and FACS enrichment was applied to TEMRA cells. The CDR3 has 16 residues. Looked up from germline, CDR1 is MNHNY and CDR2 is SVGAGI (reference sequence). Deletions cut 0 bases from V and 2 bases from J, with 11 bases between. This entry belongs to a study of CD8 T cells in Susac syndrome. It was with random hexamers that roughly 0.5 to 1 ug RNA was reverse transcribed. TCR beta CDR3 was amplified by immunoSEQ covering 54 Vbeta and 13 Jbeta. TCRdb reanalysed the immunoSEQ multiplex PCR reads using MiXCR and keeps one entry per CDR3 protein. Of about 280,000 distinct CDR3 sequences in the sample, roughly 85% were seen once. General study findings and limits: Individuals included in the TCR sequencing and HLA analysis were acknowledged by the study to be relatively few in number.

The chain links TRBV6-6 to TRBJ2-1; tentatively, D is TRBD1 (5 bases). The sequence was collected from a human donor with multiple sclerosis. Sequenced: CD8+ T cells from PBMCs. The CDR3 region is CASSYSTRVAYNEQFF. CDR3 nucleotides: TGTGCCAGCAGTTACTCGACCAGGGTGGCCTACAATGAGCAGTTCTTC.